The sequence of this T cell receptor beta chain was determined in a study of T cell repertoires in cytomegalovirus infection. Study context: Recently identified HLA-C-restricted CMV epitopes were among the peptides used. Shared public TCR beta signatures pointed to both CMV infection and a matching HLA type.

Using its own MiXCR run on the reads, TCRdb lists one record per CDR3 protein. There are about 570,000 distinct CDR3 sequences in the sample; almost 40% occur only once, and around 48% lies in the top ten. Study observations and caveats: Carriers of CMV and the relevant HLA type were discriminated by public TCR beta frequency.

This clonotype was observed a handful of times. Antigen: not known. Germline values: CDR1 DFQATT, CDR2 SNEGSKA (reference sequence). Trimming left V 3 bases short and J 2 bases short, with 14 bases between. This CDR3 is 15 amino acids long. The sequence was collected from a human donor in good health (CMV status not recorded). Some clones in this sample may be carry-over from other donors' samples. The input for sequencing was cultured PBMCs, taken from culture after CMV antigen stimulation. The rearrangement uses TRBV20-1 and TRBJ1-5; D gene unclear. DNA for the CDR3: TGCAGTGCTAGGGGGAGAGGAGTTGGCAATCAGCCCCAGCATTTT. The encoded protein is CSARGRGVGNQPQHF.